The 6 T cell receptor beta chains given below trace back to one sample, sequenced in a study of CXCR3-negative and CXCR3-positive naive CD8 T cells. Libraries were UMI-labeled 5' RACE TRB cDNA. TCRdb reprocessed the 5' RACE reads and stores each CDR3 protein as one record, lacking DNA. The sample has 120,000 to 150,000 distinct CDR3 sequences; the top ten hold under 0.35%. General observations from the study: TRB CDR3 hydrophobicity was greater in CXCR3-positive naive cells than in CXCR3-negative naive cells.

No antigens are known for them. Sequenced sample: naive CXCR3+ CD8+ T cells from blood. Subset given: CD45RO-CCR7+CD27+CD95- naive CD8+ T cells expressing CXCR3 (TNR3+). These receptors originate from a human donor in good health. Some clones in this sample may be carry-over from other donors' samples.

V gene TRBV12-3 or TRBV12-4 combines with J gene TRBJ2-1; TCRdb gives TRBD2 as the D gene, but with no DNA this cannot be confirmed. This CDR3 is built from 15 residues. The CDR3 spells CASSPLAGGYNEQFF.

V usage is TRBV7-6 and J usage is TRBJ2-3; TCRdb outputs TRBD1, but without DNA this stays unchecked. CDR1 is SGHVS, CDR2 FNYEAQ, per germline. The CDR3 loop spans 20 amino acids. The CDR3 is CASSTRDNLNYDPQPDTQYF.

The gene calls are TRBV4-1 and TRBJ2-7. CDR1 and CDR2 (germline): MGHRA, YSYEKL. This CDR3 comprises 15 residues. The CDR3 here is CASSQEARDLYEQYF.

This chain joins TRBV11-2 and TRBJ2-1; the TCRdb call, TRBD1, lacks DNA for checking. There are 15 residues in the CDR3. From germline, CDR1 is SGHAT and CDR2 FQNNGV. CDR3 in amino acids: CASSFTGTENNEQFF.

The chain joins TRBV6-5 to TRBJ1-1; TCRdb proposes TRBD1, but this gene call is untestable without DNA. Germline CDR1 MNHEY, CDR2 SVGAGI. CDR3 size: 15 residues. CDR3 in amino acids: CASSYRDNEDTEAFF.

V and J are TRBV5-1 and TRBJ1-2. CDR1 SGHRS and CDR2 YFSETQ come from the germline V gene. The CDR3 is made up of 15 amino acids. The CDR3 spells CASSSRTADYYGYTF.